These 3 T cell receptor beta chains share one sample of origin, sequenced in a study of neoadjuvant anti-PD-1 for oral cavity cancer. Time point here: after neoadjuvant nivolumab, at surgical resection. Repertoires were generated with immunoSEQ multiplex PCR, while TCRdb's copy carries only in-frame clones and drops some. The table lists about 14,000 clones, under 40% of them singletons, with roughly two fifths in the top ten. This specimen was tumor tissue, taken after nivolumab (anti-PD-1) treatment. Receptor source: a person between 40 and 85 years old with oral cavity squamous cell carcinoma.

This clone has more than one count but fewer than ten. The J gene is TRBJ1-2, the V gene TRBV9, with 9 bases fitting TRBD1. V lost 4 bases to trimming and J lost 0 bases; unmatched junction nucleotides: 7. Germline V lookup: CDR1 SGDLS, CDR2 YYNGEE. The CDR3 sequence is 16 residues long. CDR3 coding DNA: TGTGCCAGCAGCCCAACGGGACAGGGTGCTAACTATGGCTACACCTTC. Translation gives CASSPTGQGANYGYTF.

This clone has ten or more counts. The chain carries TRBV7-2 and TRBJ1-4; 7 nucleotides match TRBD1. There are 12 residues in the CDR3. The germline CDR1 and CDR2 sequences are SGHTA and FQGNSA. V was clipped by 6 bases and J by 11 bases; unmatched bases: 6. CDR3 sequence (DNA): TGTGCCAGCAGTCAAGAGGGGGCCAAACTGTTTTTT. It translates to CASSQEGAKLFF.

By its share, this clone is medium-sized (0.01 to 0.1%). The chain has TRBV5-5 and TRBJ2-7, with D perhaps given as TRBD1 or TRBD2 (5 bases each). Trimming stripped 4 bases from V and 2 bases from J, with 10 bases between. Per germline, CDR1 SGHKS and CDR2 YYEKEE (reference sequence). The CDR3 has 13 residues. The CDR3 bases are TGTGCCAGCAGCCTGGGACGGACCTACGAGCAGTACTTC. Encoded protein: CASSLGRTYEQYF.